The T cell receptor (beta chain) under discussion was sequenced for a study of post-analysis software for immune sequencing data. A few counts support this clonotype. Its antigen is unidentified. Per the germline V gene, CDR1 is DFQATT and CDR2 is SNEGSKA (reference sequence). Trimming at V came to 6 bases and at J to 3 bases, leaving 10 bases not matched to a gene. The CDR3 runs to 14 residues. Findings of the study overall: Controls showed significantly higher normalized Chao1 diversity than did multiple sclerosis patients. Elevated frequency relative to controls characterized about 5 TRBV segments in patients, TRBV5-6, TRBV5-1 and TRBV20-1 among them.

The library was made from cDNA and included unique molecular identifiers. TCRdb reprocessed the PCR reads via MiXCR and lists one record per CDR3 protein. The profile shows about 400,000 distinct CDR3 sequences, around 33% of them singletons. The source of this sequence is a girl aged 10-17 years with multiple sclerosis. What was sequenced was blood. The chain carries TRBV20-1 and TRBJ1-2, with 7 bases fitting TRBD1. DNA for the CDR3: TGCAGTGCCCGGGGAGCAGGGGGATACTATGGCTACACCTTC. Its translation: CSARGAGGYYGYTF.